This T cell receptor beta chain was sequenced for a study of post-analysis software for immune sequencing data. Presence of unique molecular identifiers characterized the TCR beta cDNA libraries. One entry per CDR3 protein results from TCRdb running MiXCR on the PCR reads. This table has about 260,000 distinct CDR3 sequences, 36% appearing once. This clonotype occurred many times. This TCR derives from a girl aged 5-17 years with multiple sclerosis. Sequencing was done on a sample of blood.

The CDR3 spells CAISETELGYEQFF. The DNA for the CDR3 is TGTGCCATCAGTGAGACGGAGCTTGGGTATGAGCAGTTCTTC. The chain uses TRBV10-3 and TRBJ2-1; D unclear. V dropped 2 bases and J dropped 8 bases, with 13 bases sitting between them. The CDR3 runs to 14 residues. Germline V gives CDR1 ENHRY, CDR2 SYGVKD.